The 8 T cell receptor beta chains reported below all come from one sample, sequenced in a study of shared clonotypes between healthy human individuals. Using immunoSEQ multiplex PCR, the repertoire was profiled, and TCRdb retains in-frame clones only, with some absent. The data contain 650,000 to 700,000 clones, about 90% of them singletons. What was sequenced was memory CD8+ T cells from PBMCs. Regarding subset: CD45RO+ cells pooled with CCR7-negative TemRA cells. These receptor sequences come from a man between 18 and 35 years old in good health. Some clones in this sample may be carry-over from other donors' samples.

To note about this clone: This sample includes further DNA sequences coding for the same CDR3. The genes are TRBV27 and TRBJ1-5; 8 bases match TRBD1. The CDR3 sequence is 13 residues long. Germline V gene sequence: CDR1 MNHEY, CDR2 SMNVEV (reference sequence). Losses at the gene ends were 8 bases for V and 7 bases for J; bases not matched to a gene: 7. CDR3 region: CASSDRVGQPQHF. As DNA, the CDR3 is TGTGCCAGCTCGGACAGGGTGGGACAGCCCCAGCATTTT.

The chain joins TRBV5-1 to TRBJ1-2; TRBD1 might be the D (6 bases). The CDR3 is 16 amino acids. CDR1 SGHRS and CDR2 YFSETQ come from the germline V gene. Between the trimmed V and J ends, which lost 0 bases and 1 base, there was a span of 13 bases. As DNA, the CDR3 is TGCGCCAGCAGCTTGGAAGGGGACACCTTTAACTATGGCTACACCTTC. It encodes CASSLEGDTFNYGYTF. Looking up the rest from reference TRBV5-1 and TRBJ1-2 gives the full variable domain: KAGVTQTPRYLIKTRGQQVTLSCSPISGHRSVSWYQQTPGQGLQFLFEYFSETQRNKGNFPGRFSGRQFSNSRSEMNVSTLELGDSALYLCASSLEGDTFNYGYTFGSGTRLTVV.

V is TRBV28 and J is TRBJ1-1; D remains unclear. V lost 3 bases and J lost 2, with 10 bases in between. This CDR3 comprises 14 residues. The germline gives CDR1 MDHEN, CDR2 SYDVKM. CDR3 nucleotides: TGTGCCAGCAGTTTCTGGGCTGAAAACACTGAAGCTTTCTTT. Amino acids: CASSFWAENTEAFF.

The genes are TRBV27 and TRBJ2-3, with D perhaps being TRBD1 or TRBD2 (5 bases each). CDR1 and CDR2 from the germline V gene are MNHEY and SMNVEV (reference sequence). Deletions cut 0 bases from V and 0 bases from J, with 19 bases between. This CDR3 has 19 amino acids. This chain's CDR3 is CASSLSKGRRISSTDTQYF. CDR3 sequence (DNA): TGTGCCAGCAGTTTATCGAAGGGACGTCGGATCTCGAGCACAGATACGCAGTATTTT.

CDR3: CAISESLYLGGYTF. CDR3 bases: TGTGCCATCAGTGAGTCGCTGTACTTAGGTGGCTACACCTTC. The J gene is TRBJ1-2, the V gene TRBV10-3; D not resolved. This CDR3 region has 14 residues. The V gene's germline CDR1 is ENHRY and CDR2 SYGVKD. Trimming removed 0 bases at V and 7 bases at J, with 12 bases between.

The CDR3 reads CASSEGGHLRETQYF. The CDR3 DNA sequence: TGTGCCAGCAGTGAGGGCGGACACTTGAGAGAGACCCAGTACTTC. This rearrangement joins TRBV6-1 to TRBJ2-5, with D possibly matching TRBD1 (5 bases). In germline, CDR1 is MNHNS, CDR2 SASEGT. There are 15 residues in the CDR3. V shed 3 bases and J shed 4 bases, with 15 bases lying between them.

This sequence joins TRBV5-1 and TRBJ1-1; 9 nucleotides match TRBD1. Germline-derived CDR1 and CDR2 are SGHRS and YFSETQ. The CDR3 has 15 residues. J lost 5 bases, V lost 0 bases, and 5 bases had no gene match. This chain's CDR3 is CASSLAGTGLTEAFF. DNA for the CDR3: TGCGCCAGCAGCTTGGCTGGGACAGGGCTGACTGAAGCTTTCTTT.

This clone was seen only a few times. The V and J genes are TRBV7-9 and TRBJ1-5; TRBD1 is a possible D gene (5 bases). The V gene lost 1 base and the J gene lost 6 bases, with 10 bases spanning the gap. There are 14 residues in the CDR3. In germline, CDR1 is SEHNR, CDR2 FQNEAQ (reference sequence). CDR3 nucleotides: TGTGCCAGCAGCTTAGGATTGGGGACTCAGCCCCAGCATTTT. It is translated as CASSLGLGTQPQHF.